This TCR beta chain was profiled in a study of metastatic and nonmetastatic thyroid tumors. Overall study context: A comparison of repertoires was made across blood and tumor or nodule tissue from malignant and benign thyroid patients. Study results and limitations: Reported TCR beta diversity, measured in blood and tumor, was significantly higher for malignant thyroid tumors than for benign nodules.

V trimming: 5 bases; J trimming: 6 bases; junction bases outside the gene matches: 9. This CDR3 comprises 15 residues. Germline V CDR1 and CDR2: MNHNS, SASEGT. Until they underwent thyroid surgery, no patient had received any treatment. This clone was seen at least ten times. No antigen is known for it. Per the original data handling: For papillary thyroid cancer, a distant-metastasis classifier was constructed from CDR3 differences observed across clinicopathological groups. MiXCR reprocessed the PCR reads for TCRdb. The V and J calls, along with clone size, are taken from TCRdb and not from the paper's own processing. The profile shows about 64,000 clones, 15% to 20% of them singletons.

The receptor was isolated from a male donor with papillary thyroid cancer or a benign thyroid nodule (not recorded which). Some clones in this sample may be carry-over from other donors' samples. The chain employs TRBV6-1 and TRBJ2-5, with TRBD2 identical over 10 bases. Sequencing input: blood. CDR3 DNA: TGTGCCAGCAGTTCGCTAAGCGGGGGGGCTAAGACCCAGTACTTC. Translated, it gives CASSSLSGGAKTQYF.